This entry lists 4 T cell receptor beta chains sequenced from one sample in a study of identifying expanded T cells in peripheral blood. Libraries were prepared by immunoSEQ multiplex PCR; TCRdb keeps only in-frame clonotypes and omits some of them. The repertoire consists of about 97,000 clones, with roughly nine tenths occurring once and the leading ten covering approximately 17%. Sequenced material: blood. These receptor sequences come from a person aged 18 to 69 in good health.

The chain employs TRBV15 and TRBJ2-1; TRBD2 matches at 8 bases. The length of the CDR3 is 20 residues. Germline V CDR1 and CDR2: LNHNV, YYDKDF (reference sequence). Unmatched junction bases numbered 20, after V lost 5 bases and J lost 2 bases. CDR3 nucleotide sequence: TGTGCCACCAGCGGGCCCGGGGGGGCCGGGGGGATCGGCGCCTACAATGAGCAGTTCTTC. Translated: CATSGPGGAGGIGAYNEQFF.

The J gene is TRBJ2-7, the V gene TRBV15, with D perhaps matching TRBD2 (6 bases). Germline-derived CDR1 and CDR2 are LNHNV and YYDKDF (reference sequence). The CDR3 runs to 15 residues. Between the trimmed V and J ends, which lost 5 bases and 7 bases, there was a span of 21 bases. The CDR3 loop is CATSEAGTVLGEQYF. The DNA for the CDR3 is TGTGCCACCAGCGAAGCCGGGACTGTCCTAGGAGAGCAGTACTTC.

The CDR3: CASSQGRSLIYNEQFF. CDR3 nucleotide sequence: TGCGCCAGCAGCCAAGGCCGCTCCCTCATTTACAATGAGCAGTTCTTC. The chain is built from TRBV4-3 and TRBJ2-1; D is unclear. The V gene lost 1 base and the J gene lost 4 bases, with 14 bases spanning the gap. CDR1 is LGHNA, CDR2 YSLEER, per germline. CDR3 length equals 16 residues.

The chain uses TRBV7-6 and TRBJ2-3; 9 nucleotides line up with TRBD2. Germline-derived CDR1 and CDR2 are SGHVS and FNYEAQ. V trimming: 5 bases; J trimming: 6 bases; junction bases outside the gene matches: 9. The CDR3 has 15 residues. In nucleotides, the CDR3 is TGTGCCAGCAGCACTCTAGCGGGGACGGCGGATACGCAGTATTTT. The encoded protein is CASSTLAGTADTQYF.